The T cell receptor beta chain under discussion was sequenced for a study of CD8 T cells in ankylosing spondylitis. In TCRdb, the 5' RACE reads were re-called with MiXCR into one record per CDR3 protein. This table holds over 200,000 distinct CDR3 sequences, roughly a tenth found once. The CDR3 sequence is 15 residues long. V was trimmed by 3 bases and J by 0 bases, leaving 9 bases between them. Looked up from germline, CDR1 is MNHNS and CDR2 is SASEGT. The sample holds a few counts of this clonotype. Material: blood, either unsorted or a sorted T cell fraction (not recorded which). The chain links TRBV6-1 to TRBJ1-5, with a weak D call TRBD1 (5 bases). The clonotype was recovered from a male donor with ankylosing spondylitis or in good health (not recorded which). CDR3 sequence: CASSDKGYSNQPQHF. As DNA, the CDR3 is TGTGCCAGCAGTGACAAGGGGTATAGCAATCAGCCCCAGCATTTT.